This is a list of T cell receptor beta chains from one sample in a study of shared T cell receptors in the human thymus. Clones were sequenced by immunoSEQ multiplex PCR, and TCRdb holds only the in-frame ones, with some missing. The sample holds approximately 760,000 clones, 80% to 90% seen once. These data also featured in a second study, about human thymus T cells.

Sequenced sample: thymocytes. The receptors stem from a girl under three years old with a congenital heart defect. Both conserved end residues are part of each CDR3. Each record gives: D gene, J gene, clone size, V gene, CDR3 protein, CDR3 DNA. A D gene is named only where the DNA matches it firmly. Not all rows give a size; the values are once, few, many and, for expanded clones, a class.

d_gene: .
j_gene: TRBJ2-7
abundance: .
v_gene: TRBV25-1
CDR3aa: CASSEWQGSYEQYF
CDR3nt: TGTGCCAGCAGTGAATGGCAGGGCTCCTACGAGCAGTACTTC

d_gene: .
j_gene: TRBJ1-2
abundance: .
v_gene: TRBV4-1
CDR3aa: CASSQEVMVDGGYYGYTF
CDR3nt: TGCGCCAGCAGCCAAGAGGTTATGGTGGACGGGGGGTACTATGGCTACACCTTC

d_gene: TRBD1
j_gene: TRBJ1-2
abundance: .
v_gene: TRBV5-1
CDR3aa: CASRKGQGAYGYTF
CDR3nt: TGCGCCAGCAGGAAAGGACAGGGGGCGTATGGCTACACCTTC

d_gene: TRBD1
j_gene: TRBJ2-5
abundance: .
v_gene: TRBV7-6
CDR3aa: CASSLGTGDQETQYF
CDR3nt: TGTGCCAGCAGCTTAGGGACAGGAGATCAAGAGACCCAGTACTTC

d_gene: .
j_gene: TRBJ1-2
abundance: .
v_gene: TRBV28
CDR3aa: CASRIEGGYTF
CDR3nt: TGTGCCAGCAGGATCGAGGGTGGCTACACCTTC

d_gene: TRBD1
j_gene: TRBJ2-6
abundance: .
v_gene: TRBV5-1
CDR3aa: CASSLTGGGLTYGANVLTF
CDR3nt: TGCGCCAGCAGCTTGACAGGGGGCGGTCTTACTTACGGGGCCAACGTCCTGACTTTC

d_gene: .
j_gene: TRBJ2-5
abundance: .
v_gene: TRBV7-8
CDR3aa: CASSRGRQGGGETQYF
CDR3nt: TGTGCCAGCAGCCGTGGGCGGCAGGGAGGAGGTGAGACCCAGTACTTC

d_gene: .
j_gene: TRBJ2-2
abundance: .
v_gene: TRBV5-1
CDR3aa: CASTLTIQIGELFF
CDR3nt: TGCGCCAGCACCCTGACTATCCAGATCGGGGAGCTGTTTTTT

d_gene: TRBD1
j_gene: TRBJ1-3
abundance: few
v_gene: TRBV5-1
CDR3aa: CASSWTGGGNTIYF
CDR3nt: TGCGCCAGCAGCTGGACAGGGGGTGGAAACACCATATATTTT

d_gene: TRBD1
j_gene: TRBJ2-1
abundance: few
v_gene: TRBV6-1
CDR3aa: CASSGRDREYNEQFF
CDR3nt: TGTGCCAGCAGTGGCCGGGACAGGGAATACAATGAGCAGTTCTTC

d_gene: .
j_gene: TRBJ2-6
abundance: .
v_gene: TRBV5-1
CDR3aa: CASSLVQGRGANVLTF
CDR3nt: TGCGCCAGCAGCTTGGTGCAGGGCCGAGGGGCCAACGTCCTGACTTTC

d_gene: .
j_gene: TRBJ1-4
abundance: .
v_gene: TRBV6-5
CDR3aa: CASSYSEAGTEKLFF
CDR3nt: TGTGCCAGCAGTTACTCAGAGGCCGGTACGGAAAAACTGTTTTTT

d_gene: .
j_gene: TRBJ1-1
abundance: .
v_gene: TRBV14
CDR3aa: CASSQPDSNTEAFF
CDR3nt: TGTGCCAGCAGCCAACCTGACAGCAACACTGAAGCTTTCTTT

d_gene: .
j_gene: TRBJ1-5
abundance: .
v_gene: TRBV6-1
CDR3aa: CASSVSGAAGGSNQPQHF
CDR3nt: TGTGCCAGCAGTGTCTCAGGGGCCGCCGGTGGAAGCAATCAGCCCCAGCATTTT

d_gene: TRBD1
j_gene: TRBJ1-1
abundance: .
v_gene: TRBV7-2
CDR3aa: CASSPRWRGRRGNTEAFF
CDR3nt: TGTGCCAGCAGCCCGCGGTGGAGGGGGCGAAGGGGGAACACTGAAGCTTTCTTT

d_gene: .
j_gene: TRBJ1-4
abundance: .
v_gene: TRBV14
CDR3aa: CASSPATSPGLEKLFF
CDR3nt: TGTGCCAGCAGCCCGGCGACTTCCCCGGGTCTCGAAAAACTGTTTTTT

d_gene: TRBD1
j_gene: TRBJ2-7
abundance: .
v_gene: TRBV10-3
CDR3aa: CAISECKGASEQYF
CDR3nt: TGTGCCATCAGTGAGTGTAAGGGGGCGAGCGAGCAGTACTTC